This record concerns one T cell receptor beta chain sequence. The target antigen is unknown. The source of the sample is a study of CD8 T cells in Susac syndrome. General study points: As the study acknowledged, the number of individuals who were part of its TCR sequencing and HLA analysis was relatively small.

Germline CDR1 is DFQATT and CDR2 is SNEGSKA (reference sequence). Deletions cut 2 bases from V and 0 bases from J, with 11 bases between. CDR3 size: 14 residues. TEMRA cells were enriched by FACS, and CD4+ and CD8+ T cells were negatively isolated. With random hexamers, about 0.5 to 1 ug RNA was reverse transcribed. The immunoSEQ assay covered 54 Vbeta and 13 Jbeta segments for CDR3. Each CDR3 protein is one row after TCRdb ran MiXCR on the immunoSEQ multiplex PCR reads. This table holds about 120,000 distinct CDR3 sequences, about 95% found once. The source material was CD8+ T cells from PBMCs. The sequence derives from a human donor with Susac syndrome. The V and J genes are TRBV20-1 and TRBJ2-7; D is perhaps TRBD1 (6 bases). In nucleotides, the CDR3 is TGCAGTGCTAGAAAGGGGGTAAACTCCTACGAGCAGTACTTC. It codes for CSARKGVNSYEQYF.